This is a list of T cell receptor beta chains from one sample in a study of shared clonotypes between healthy human individuals. Data came from immunoSEQ multiplex PCR; TCRdb stores just in-frame clones and leaves some out. This sample carries around 500,000 clones, 81% of them seen once, and the ten largest clones take 9.5% to 15%. The sample was PBMCs. The source of these receptors is a woman aged 40 to 49 in good health. Some clones in this sample may be carry-over from other donors' samples. CDR3s include the opening cysteine and the closing phenylalanine or tryptophan. A D gene is named only where the DNA matches it firmly. A clone size is listed for some rows: how often the clone was seen (once, few, many), or a class if it is expanded.

J gene	V gene	D gene	clone size	CDR3 protein	CDR3 DNA
TRBJ2-7	TRBV18	TRBD1	.	CASSPGTGEARYEQYF	TGTGCCAGCTCACCAGGGACAGGGGAAGCCCGATACGAGCAGTACTTC
TRBJ1-1	TRBV6-6	.	.	CASSYSVRNTEAFF	TGTGCCAGCAGTTACTCGGTAAGGAACACTGAAGCTTTCTTT
TRBJ2-5	TRBV7-2	.	.	CASSYWETQYF	TGTGCCAGCAGCTATTGGGAGACCCAGTACTTC
TRBJ2-3	TRBV28	.	.	CASSSPVGPTATQYF	TGTGCCAGCAGTTCGCCCGTTGGGCCCACAGCTACGCAGTATTTT
TRBJ2-2	TRBV2	.	.	CASSGTASRELFF	TGTGCCAGCAGTGGGACAGCTTCCCGGGAGCTGTTTTTT
TRBJ1-1	TRBV5-6	.	.	CASRLRTENTEAFF	TGTGCCAGCAGACTTCGGACGGAGAACACTGAAGCTTTCTTT
TRBJ1-3	TRBV28	TRBD1	many	CASSPNPGQGSSGNTIYF	TGTGCCAGCAGTCCTAATCCGGGACAGGGGAGCTCTGGAAACACCATATATTTT
TRBJ2-3	TRBV28	.	.	CASRYRADTQYF	TGTGCCAGCAGATACAGGGCCGATACGCAGTATTTT
TRBJ1-2	TRBV21-1	.	.	CASSSGPMFGYGYTF	TGTGCCAGCAGCTCTGGGCCCATGTTTGGCTATGGCTACACCTTC
TRBJ1-4	TRBV6-1	.	.	CASSDVFATNEKLFF	TGTGCCAGCAGTGATGTTTTTGCAACTAATGAAAAACTGTTTTTT
TRBJ2-1	TRBV18	TRBD2	many	CASSRILAGRYNEQFF	TGTGCCAGCTCACGAATTCTAGCCGGGAGGTACAATGAGCAGTTCTTC
TRBJ2-3	TRBV12-2	.	many	CASRPDGVGLTPPISSTDTQYF	TGTGCAAGTCGCCCGGATGGGGTTGGACTAACCCCTCCCATATCTAGCACAGATACGCAGTATTTT
TRBJ2-2	TRBV4-2	.	.	CASSQGGLGGANTGELFF	TGTGCCAGCAGCCAAGGGGGGCTTGGGGGCGCGAACACCGGGGAGCTGTTTTTT
TRBJ2-2	TRBV28	.	.	CASSKLSARRGWAGELFF	TGTGCCAGCAGTAAGCTAAGCGCGAGAAGGGGATGGGCCGGGGAGCTGTTTTTT
TRBJ2-2	TRBV28	TRBD2	.	CASILRNSGSAGELFF	TGTGCCAGCATCCTTCGTAATAGCGGGAGCGCCGGGGAGCTGTTTTTT
TRBJ2-5	TRBV2	TRBD2	.	CASSASGSGIGTQYF	TGTGCCAGCAGTGCTAGCGGGAGTGGTATTGGGACCCAGTACTTC
TRBJ2-1	TRBV28	.	.	CASSPPVWRTDEQFF	TGTGCCAGCAGTCCCCCTGTATGGCGTACCGATGAGCAGTTCTTC
TRBJ2-2	TRBV19	TRBD2	once	CASNWDGRKAGELFF	TGTGCCAGTAACTGGGACGGGAGGAAGGCCGGGGAGCTGTTTTTT
TRBJ1-2	TRBV5-6	.	.	CASSLVTGYGYTF	TGTGCCAGCAGCTTGGTAACCGGCTATGGCTACACCTTC
TRBJ2-7	TRBV7-2	TRBD2	.	CASSLAGLADYEQYF	TGTGCCAGCAGCTTAGCGGGACTAGCGGACTACGAGCAGTACTTC
TRBJ1-4	TRBV5-1	.	.	CASSPAGATNEKLFF	TGCGCCAGCAGCCCGGCGGGCGCAACTAATGAAAAACTGTTTTTT
TRBJ2-2	TRBV5-1	TRBD2	.	CASSPILAGGSGELFF	TGCGCCAGCAGCCCAATACTAGCGGGAGGCTCCGGGGAGCTGTTTTTT
TRBJ2-7	TRBV5-1	.	.	CASSADPSPTSYEQYF	TGCGCCAGCAGCGCCGATCCGTCTCCGACCTCCTACGAGCAGTACTTC
TRBJ1-2	TRBV6-5	.	.	CASSYSSARAFYGYTF	TGTGCCAGCAGTTACTCGAGTGCCAGGGCTTTCTATGGCTACACCTTC
TRBJ2-7	TRBV4-1	.	.	CASSHLEAGPYEQYF	TGCGCCAGCAGCCACTTGGAGGCGGGGCCCTACGAGCAGTACTTC
TRBJ1-1	TRBV29-1	.	.	CSGTTGGTDTEAFF	TGCAGCGGGACTACAGGCGGCACGGACACTGAAGCTTTCTTT
TRBJ1-2	TRBV2	.	.	CASRRADGYTF	TGTGCCAGCAGACGGGCTGATGGCTACACCTTC
TRBJ2-7	TRBV10-3	.	.	CAISPGQDTYEQYF	TGTGCCATCAGTCCCGGCCAAGATACTTACGAGCAGTACTTC
TRBJ1-5	TRBV5-6	.	.	CASSYENQPQHF	TGTGCCAGCAGCTACGAAAATCAGCCCCAGCATTTT
TRBJ2-7	TRBV5-1	TRBD1	.	CASSTDRVSEQYF	TGCGCCAGCAGCACCGACAGGGTCAGCGAGCAGTACTTC